The clone carrying this TCR beta chain has a single count. Its antigen is undetermined. This specimen belongs to a study of cytotoxic CD8 clonotypes in ibrutinib-treated CLL. The wider study: It was after a median 12 months of treatment, range 6 to 36, that response samples were taken.

The CDR3 loop spans 13 amino acids. Germline lookup yields CDR1 MDHEN and CDR2 SYDVKM. Overall study findings and caveats: Clonality went higher at ibrutinib response and then dropped back toward baseline at progression. Clonality measured at baseline exceeded age-matched healthy donors, tracking circulating CD8+ T-cell counts.

Sequencing used immunoSEQ multiplex PCR; TCRdb keeps in-frame clones, though not all of them. The data hold roughly 160,000 clones, with under 90% observed a single time. The chain uses TRBV28 and TRBJ2-5; TRBD1 might be the D (6 bases). The J call is uncertain, as TRBJ2-7 better fits the DNA end. The sequence was obtained from a human donor with chronic lymphocytic leukemia. The source was PBMCs, collected after 24 months of ibrutinib treatment. The CDR3 reads CASRVTGRYEQYF. CDR3 sequence (DNA): TGTGCCAGCAGGGTTACAGGGCGCTACGAGCAGTACTTC.